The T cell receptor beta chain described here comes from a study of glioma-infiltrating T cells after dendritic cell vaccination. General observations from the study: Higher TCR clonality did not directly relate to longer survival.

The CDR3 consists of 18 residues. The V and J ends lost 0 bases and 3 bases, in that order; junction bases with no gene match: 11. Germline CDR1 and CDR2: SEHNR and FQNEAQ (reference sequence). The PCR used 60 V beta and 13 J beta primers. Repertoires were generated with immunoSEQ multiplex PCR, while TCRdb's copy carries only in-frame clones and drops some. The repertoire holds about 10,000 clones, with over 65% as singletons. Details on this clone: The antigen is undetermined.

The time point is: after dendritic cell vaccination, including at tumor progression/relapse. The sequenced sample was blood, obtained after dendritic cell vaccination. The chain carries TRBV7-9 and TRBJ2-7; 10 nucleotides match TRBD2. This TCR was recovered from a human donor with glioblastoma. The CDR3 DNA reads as TGTGCCAGCAGCTTAGCGCGTAGTCTAGCGGGAGAGGGCTACGAGCAGTACTTC. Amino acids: CASSLARSLAGEGYEQYF.